The clone carrying this T cell receptor (beta chain) was seen just once. Antigen: not known. The sample originates from a study of CD8+ T cells in alopecia areata. At the level of the study: Those patients who were treated received oral tofacitinib, which was given at 5 to 10 mg twice daily for moderate-to-severe alopecia areata.

Study-wide points: In lesional scalp, particularly from alopecia totalis/universalis, clonality was higher than in normal scalp.

V lost 2 bases and J 8 bases, leaving 9 bases between the germline ends. This CDR3 spans 12 amino acids. Germline V gives CDR1 SEHNR, CDR2 FQNEAQ (reference sequence). Investigators isolated RNA and reverse transcribed it into cDNA to act as the sequencing template. Method: immunoSEQ multiplex PCR; TCRdb's copy keeps in-frame clones and lacks some. The sample gives about 150,000 clones, 85% to 90% of which show up once; approximately 16% is in the top ten. CD4+ and CD8+ T cells were sorted from PBMCs stained for CD3, CD4 and CD8. The receptor was derived from a human donor with alopecia areata. The chain uses TRBV7-9 and TRBJ1-2; D call uncertain. Sequencing used CD8+ T cells sorted from blood, obtained at week 0. CDR3 bases: TGTGCCAGCAGCTTACCTGGGCGAGGCTACACCTTC. Translation gives CASSLPGRGYTF.